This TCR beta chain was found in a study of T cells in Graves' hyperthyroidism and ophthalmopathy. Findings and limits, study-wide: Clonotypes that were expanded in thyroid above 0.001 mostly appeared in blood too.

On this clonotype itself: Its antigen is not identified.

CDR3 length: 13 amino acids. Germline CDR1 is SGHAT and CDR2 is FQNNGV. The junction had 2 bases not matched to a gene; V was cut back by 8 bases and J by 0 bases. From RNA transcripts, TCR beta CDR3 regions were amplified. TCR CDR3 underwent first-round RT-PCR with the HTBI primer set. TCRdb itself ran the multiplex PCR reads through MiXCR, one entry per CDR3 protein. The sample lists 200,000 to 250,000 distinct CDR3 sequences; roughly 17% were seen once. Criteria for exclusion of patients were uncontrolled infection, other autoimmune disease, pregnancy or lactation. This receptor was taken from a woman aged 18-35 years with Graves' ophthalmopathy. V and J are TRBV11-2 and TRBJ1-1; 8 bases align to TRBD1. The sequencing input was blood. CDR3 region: CASGQGLNTEAFF. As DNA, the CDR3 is TGTGCCAGCGGACAGGGCCTGAACACTGAAGCTTTCTTT. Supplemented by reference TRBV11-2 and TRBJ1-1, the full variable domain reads EAGVAQSPRYKIIEKRQSVAFWCNPISGHATLYWYQQILGQGPKLLIQFQNNGVVDDSQLPKDRFSAERLKGVDSTLKIQPAKLEDSAVYLCASGQGLNTEAFFGQGTRLTVV.